This T cell receptor (beta chain) was sequenced in a study of blood T cell repertoires in COVID-19. On the study more broadly: Acute and convalescent COVID-19 samples came from the United States, Italy and Spain.

The CDR3 totals 15 residues. Germline lookup yields CDR1 SGHVS and CDR2 FQNEAQ. After removal of 4 bases from V and 5 bases from J, the junction contained 8 bases not matched to a gene. TCRdb keeps only in-frame clones here, not all; method: immunoSEQ multiplex PCR. The sample yields about 370,000 clones, around 89% seen once. This clonotype was sampled from a woman between 25 and 40 years old with COVID-19, enrolled during active disease. V and J are TRBV7-8 and TRBJ1-2, with TRBD1 matching over 9 bases. Sequenced: peripheral blood. CDR3 region: CASSSRLGQGYGYTF. The CDR3 bases are TGTGCCAGCAGCTCCCGCCTGGGACAGGGTTATGGCTACACCTTC.